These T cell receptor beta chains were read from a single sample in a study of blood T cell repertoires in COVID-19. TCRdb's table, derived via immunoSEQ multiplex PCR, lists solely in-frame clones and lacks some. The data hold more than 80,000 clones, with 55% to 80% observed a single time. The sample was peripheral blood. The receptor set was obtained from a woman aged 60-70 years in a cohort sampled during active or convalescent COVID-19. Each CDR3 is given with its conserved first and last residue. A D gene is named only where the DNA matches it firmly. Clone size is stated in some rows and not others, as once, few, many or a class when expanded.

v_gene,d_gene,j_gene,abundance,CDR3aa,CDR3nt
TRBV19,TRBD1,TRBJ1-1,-,CASSGGQGNTEAFF,TGTGCCAGTAGTGGCGGACAGGGGAACACTGAAGCTTTCTTT
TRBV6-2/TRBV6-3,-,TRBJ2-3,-,CASSYSKQGQSTDTQYF,TGTGCCAGCAGTTACTCGAAGCAGGGGCAAAGCACAGATACGCAGTATTTT
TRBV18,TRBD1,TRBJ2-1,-,CASSPGTGGFDEQFF,TGTGCCAGCTCACCTGGGACAGGGGGCTTCGATGAGCAGTTCTTC
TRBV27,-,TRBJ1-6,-,CASSLFGGGGSSYNSPLHF,TGTGCCAGCAGTTTATTTGGGGGGGGCGGTAGCTCCTATAATTCACCCCTCCACTTT
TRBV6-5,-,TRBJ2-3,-,CASRDTVSDTQYF,TGTGCCAGCCGGGACACCGTTTCAGATACGCAGTATTTT
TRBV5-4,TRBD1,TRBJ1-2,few,CASSSFGTDNYGYTF,TGTGCCAGCAGCTCCTTTGGGACAGATAACTATGGCTACACCTTC
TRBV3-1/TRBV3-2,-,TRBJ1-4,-,CASSQGLSREKLFF,TGTGCCAGCAGCCAAGGTTTATCTCGGGAAAAACTGTTTTTT
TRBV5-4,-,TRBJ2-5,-,CASSAKIGTPQETQYF,TGTGCCAGCAGCGCAAAAATCGGGACACCTCAAGAGACCCAGTACTTC
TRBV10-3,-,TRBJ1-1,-,CAISDLGGQAFF,TGTGCCATCAGTGATTTGGGGGGGCAAGCTTTCTTT
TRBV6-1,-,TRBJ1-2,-,CASSEGTGGVYGYTF,TGTGCCAGCAGTGAAGGAACAGGTGGGGTATATGGCTACACCTTC
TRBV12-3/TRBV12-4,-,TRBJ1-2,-,CASSIRARSSYTF,TGTGCCAGCAGTATACGCGCCAGGTCCAGCTACACCTTC
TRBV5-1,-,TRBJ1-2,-,CASSLNTGTSHGYTF,TGCGCCAGCAGCCTCAACACCGGGACTTCGCATGGCTACACCTTC
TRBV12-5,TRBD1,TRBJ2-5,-,CASGKDRGLHSYQETQYF,TGTGCTAGTGGAAAAGACAGGGGCCTTCACTCCTACCAAGAGACCCAGTACTTC
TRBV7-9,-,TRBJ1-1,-,CASSLEGVLNTEAFF,TGTGCCAGCAGCTTAGAGGGGGTTTTGAACACTGAAGCTTTCTTT
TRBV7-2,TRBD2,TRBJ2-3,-,CASSTRTSGGRFSTDTQYF,TGTGCCAGCAGCACCCGGACTAGCGGGGGGCGCTTTAGCACAGATACGCAGTATTTT
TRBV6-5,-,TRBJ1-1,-,CASSYTGNTEAFF,TGTGCCAGCAGTTACACAGGGAACACTGAAGCTTTCTTT
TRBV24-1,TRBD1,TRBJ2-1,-,CATSDTGGNEQFF,TGTGCCACCAGTGATACAGGGGGGAATGAGCAGTTCTTC
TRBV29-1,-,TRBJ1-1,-,CSVEVAANTEAFF,TGCAGCGTTGAAGTTGCGGCGAACACTGAAGCTTTCTTT
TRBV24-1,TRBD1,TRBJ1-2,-,CATSDRTGPNYGYTF,TGTGCCACCAGTGATCGGACAGGGCCGAACTATGGCTACACCTTC
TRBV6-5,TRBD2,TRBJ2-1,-,CASSSGTMSYNEQFF,TGTGCCAGCAGTTCCGGGACTATGTCCTACAATGAGCAGTTCTTC
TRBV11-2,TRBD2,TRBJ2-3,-,CASSLVGGGGTDTQYF,TGTGCCAGCAGCTTAGTTGGGGGGGGAGGCACAGATACGCAGTATTTT
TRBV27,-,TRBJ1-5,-,CASRADTGISNQPQHF,TGTGCCAGCAGGGCAGACACAGGGATTAGCAATCAGCCCCAGCATTTT